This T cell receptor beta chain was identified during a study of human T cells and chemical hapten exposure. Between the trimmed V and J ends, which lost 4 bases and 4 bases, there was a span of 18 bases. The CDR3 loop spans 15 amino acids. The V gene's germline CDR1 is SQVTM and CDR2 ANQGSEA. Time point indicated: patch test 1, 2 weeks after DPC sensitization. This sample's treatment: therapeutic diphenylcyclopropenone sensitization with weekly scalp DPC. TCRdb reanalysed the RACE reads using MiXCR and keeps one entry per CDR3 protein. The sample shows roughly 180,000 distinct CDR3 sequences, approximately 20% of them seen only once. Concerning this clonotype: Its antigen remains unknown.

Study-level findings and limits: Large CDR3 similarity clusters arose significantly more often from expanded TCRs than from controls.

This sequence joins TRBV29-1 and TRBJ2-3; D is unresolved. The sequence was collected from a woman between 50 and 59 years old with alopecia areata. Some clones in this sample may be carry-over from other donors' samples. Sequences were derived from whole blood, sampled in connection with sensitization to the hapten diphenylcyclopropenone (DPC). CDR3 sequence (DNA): TGCAGCGTTGGTATCCCTAGTGGAGTTGCAGATACGCAGTATTTT. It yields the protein CSVGIPSGVADTQYF.